Below, 29 T cell receptor beta chains from the same sample are listed, as sequenced in a study of T cell repertoires in cytomegalovirus infection. No cognate antigen is known for these TCRs. TCRdb analysed the reads with MiXCR anew, one entry per CDR3 protein. The sample has approximately 910,000 distinct CDR3 sequences, around 30% seen once. Specimen: cultured CD8+ T cells from PBMCs, collected from culture after CMV antigen stimulation. These receptors all stem from a human donor in good health (CMV status not recorded). Some clones in this sample may be carry-over from other donors' samples.

In this sample, this clonotype turned up a few times. This chain links TRBV6-5 with TRBJ1-5; unclear D gene. Germline assignment: CDR1 MNHEY and CDR2 SVGAGI. V lost 0 bases to trimming and J lost 5 bases, with 8 bases between them. The CDR3 runs 14 residues. The CDR3 protein is CASSYSWTDQPQHF. In nucleotides, the CDR3 is TGTGCCAGCAGTTACTCGTGGACGGATCAGCCCCAGCATTTT.

As concerns this clonotype: This may be a read error, as it is one base from a much larger clone. V is TRBV7-8 and J is TRBJ2-7; D perhaps matches TRBD2 (6 bases). CDR3 length: 15 residues. Germline lookup yields CDR1 SGHVS and CDR2 FQNEAQ. The CDR3 is CASSQPGTYSYKQYF. In nucleotides, the CDR3 is TGTGCCAGCAGCCAACCGGGGACTTACTCCTACAAGCAGTACTTC.

This clonotype was counted at least ten times. This chain joins TRBV12-3 or TRBV12-4 and TRBJ1-2; 7 bases map to TRBD1. Trimming took 1 base from V and 4 from J; bases not matched to a gene: 6. This CDR3 comprises 15 residues. The CDR3 is CASSLEGGGSYGYTF. The CDR3, as DNA: TGTGCCAGCAGTTTAGAAGGGGGCGGGAGCTATGGCTACACCTTC.

The chain recombines TRBV20-1 with TRBJ1-1; no definite D call. Germline V gives CDR1 DFQATT, CDR2 SNEGSKA (reference sequence). The CDR3 loop spans 12 amino acids. The V end lost 0 bases, the J end lost 3 bases, and 5 bases lay between the germline ends. CDR3 sequence (DNA): TGCAGTGCTAGAGAGCGGGACACTGAAGCTTTCTTT. It encodes CSARERDTEAFF.

This sequence joins TRBV19 and TRBJ2-3; the match to TRBD2 covers 7 bases. In germline, CDR1 is LNHDA, CDR2 SQIVND (reference sequence). CDR3 length: 14 residues. Unmatched junction bases numbered 2, after V lost 0 bases and J lost 5 bases. The CDR3 is CASSIDRGVDTQYF. CDR3 DNA sequence: TGTGCCAGTAGTATAGACCGGGGGGTAGATACGCAGTATTTT.

This sequence joins TRBV6-5 and TRBJ2-5; possibly TRBD2 for D (6 bases). This CDR3 has 14 amino acids. Germline V CDR1 and CDR2: MNHEY, SVGAGI. The germline V and J ends were trimmed by 7 bases and 4 bases, with 16 bases remaining between them. As DNA, the CDR3 is TGTGCCAGCATAGAGGTCCTCGGGGGAGAGACCCAGTACTTC. The encoded protein is CASIEVLGGETQYF.

The table lists this clonotype with a few counts. V and J are TRBV6-1 and TRBJ2-2; 7 bases line up with TRBD1. CDR3 length: 17 amino acids. Germline assignment: CDR1 MNHNS and CDR2 SASEGT. With 5 bases clipped from V and 1 base from J, the junction kept 10 bases outside the gene matches. Written as DNA, the CDR3 is TGTGCCAGCAGTCCCGGGACAGATTTCCTGAACACCGGGGAGCTGTTTTTT. This gives the protein CASSPGTDFLNTGELFF.

Many counts were recorded for this clonotype. The chain employs TRBV7-2 and TRBJ1-3, with 7 positions matching TRBD1. The CDR3 is 13 amino acids. CDR1 is SGHTA, CDR2 FQGNSA, per germline. The V and J ends lost 5 bases and 15 bases, in that order; junction bases with no gene match: 13. This CDR3 is CASSPSPAGTEYF. CDR3 sequence (DNA): TGTGCCAGCAGCCCCTCCCCGGCCGGGACAGAATATTTT. The entire variable domain, with the rest obtained from reference TRBV7-2 and TRBJ1-3, is as follows: GAGVSQSPSNKVTEKGKDVELRCDPISGHTALYWYRQSLGQGLEFLIYFQGNSAPDKSGLPSDRFSAERTGGSVSTLTIQRTQQEDSAVYLCASSPSPAGTEYFGEGSWLTVV.

The chain combines TRBV3-1 with TRBJ1-1; maybe TRBD1 (6 bases). The CDR3 is made up of 13 amino acids. Germline values: CDR1 LGHDT, CDR2 YNNKEL (reference sequence). V shed 3 bases and J shed 4 bases, with 9 bases lying between them. The DNA for the CDR3 is TGTGCCAGCAGCCAGGGGACAATCACTGAAGCTTTCTTT. Encoded protein: CASSQGTITEAFF.

This chain joins TRBV5-4 and TRBJ1-3; 10 bases are a match to TRBD1. CDR3 length equals 15 residues. The V gene end was trimmed by 4 bases and the J gene end by 3 bases; junction bases not matched to a gene: 4. Germline CDR1 SGHNT, CDR2 YYREEE (reference sequence). CDR3 in DNA: TGTGCCAGCAGCAAAGACAGGGGGCTTGGAAACACCATATATTTT. It yields the protein CASSKDRGLGNTIYF.

This clonotype was observed a handful of times. The rearrangement links TRBV6-6 to TRBJ2-2, with 11 bases aligning to TRBD2. V was pared by 2 bases and J by 1 base, with 3 bases of the junction left unmatched. The CDR3 is made up of 17 amino acids. Germline V gives CDR1 MNHNY, CDR2 SVGAGI (reference sequence). CDR3 coding DNA: TGTGCCAGCAGTTACCCAGGACTAGCGGGGAACACCGGGGAGCTGTTTTTT. Translating it yields CASSYPGLAGNTGELFF.

In this sample, this clonotype turned up many times. The rearrangement links TRBV7-2 to TRBJ2-5; D remains ambiguous. This CDR3 is 12 amino acids long. The germline gives CDR1 SGHTA, CDR2 FQGNSA. Trimming removed 5 bases from V and 4 bases from J, with 8 bases in between. CDR3 region: CASSPYRETQYF. In nucleotides, the CDR3 is TGTGCCAGCAGCCCTTACAGAGAGACCCAGTACTTC.

The V gene is TRBV7-9, the J gene TRBJ2-1; D may be TRBD1 or TRBD2 (5 bases each). The CDR3 extends over 13 amino acids. Germline V CDR1 and CDR2: SEHNR, FQNEAQ (reference sequence). V was shortened by 4 bases and J by 13 bases, with 17 bases between the two germline ends. This CDR3 reads CASSYGPGRLQFF. The CDR3 coding sequence is TGTGCCAGCAGCTACGGTCCGGGACGATTACAGTTCTTC. The whole variable domain, filled in from reference TRBV7-9 and TRBJ2-1, reads DTGVSQNPRHKITKRGQNVTFRCDPISEHNRLYWYRQTLGQGPEFLTYFQNEAQLEKSRLLSDRFSAERPKGSFSTLEIQRTEQGDSAMYLCASSYGPGRLQFFGPGTRLTVL.

At least ten counts were recorded for this clonotype. J is TRBJ1-5 and V is TRBV19; TRBD1 is a possible D gene (5 bases). Deletions cut 7 bases from V and 4 bases from J, with 17 bases between. Looked up from germline, CDR1 is LNHDA and CDR2 is SQIVND (reference sequence). The length of the CDR3 is 15 residues. CDR3 DNA sequence: TGTGCCAGTACCCTCGGGAGGGGAGGAAATCAGCCCCAGCATTTT. It translates to CASTLGRGGNQPQHF.

J is TRBJ1-5 and V is TRBV6-6; D is uncertain. The germline V and J ends were trimmed by 6 bases and 4 bases, with 10 bases remaining between them. Germline V CDR1 and CDR2: MNHNY, SVGAGI (reference sequence). This CDR3 comprises 13 residues. The CDR3 region has the DNA TGTGCCAGCAGATACGTCGCGAATCAGCCCCAGCATTTT. This codes for CASRYVANQPQHF.

This clonotype appeared a few times. The J gene is TRBJ1-5, the V gene TRBV6-2 or TRBV6-3; weak D call: TRBD1 (5 bases). The length of the CDR3 is 17 residues. The V end lost 0 bases, the J end lost 6 bases, and 18 bases lay between the germline ends. Germline V CDR1 and CDR2: MNHEY, SVGEGT. The CDR3 spells CASSYSIGSGPSQPQHF. The DNA of the CDR3 is TGTGCCAGCAGTTACTCGATTGGGTCAGGGCCGAGTCAGCCCCAGCATTTT.

This clonotype was recorded many times. This rearrangement joins TRBV7-3 to TRBJ2-1; tentatively, D is TRBD1 or TRBD2 (6 bases each). Deletions cut 8 bases from V and 5 bases from J, with 10 bases between. This CDR3 contains 12 residues. The germline V gene has CDR1 SGHTA and CDR2 FQGTGA. This chain's CDR3 is CASGGPNNEQFF. CDR3 sequence (DNA): TGTGCCAGCGGGGGGCCTAACAATGAGCAGTTCTTC.

This clonotype was counted only a few times. The chain uses TRBV28 and TRBJ1-1; 8 nucleotides agree with TRBD1. Germline CDR1 is MDHEN and CDR2 is SYDVKM. The J segment lost 4 bases and the V segment lost 6 bases, leaving 28 bases of the junction unmatched. The CDR3 covers 21 residues. CDR3 protein: CASSSPFLVARSTGAITEAFF. CDR3 nucleotides: TGTGCCAGCAGCTCCCCTTTCCTTGTTGCTCGCTCGACAGGGGCGATCACTGAAGCTTTCTTT.

The chain combines TRBV15 with TRBJ2-7, with D hard to call. The V end was cut by 1 base, the J end by 3 bases, with 16 bases between. The CDR3 length is 16 residues. Germline lookup yields CDR1 LNHNV and CDR2 YYDKDF (reference sequence). The CDR3 sequence is CATSRAHVKGNYEQYV. The CDR3 nucleotides are TGTGCCACCAGCAGAGCGCACGTCAAGGGTAACTACGAGCAGTACGTC.

CDR3: CASSPLDRGRDTGELFF. The CDR3 nucleotides read TGTGCCAGCAGCCCTTTGGACAGGGGGCGTGACACCGGGGAGCTGTTTTTT. The chain is built from TRBV16 and TRBJ2-2, with 11 positions matching TRBD1. Germline CDR1 KGHSY, CDR2 FQNENV. V dropped 4 bases and J dropped 3; count of bases not matched to a gene: 7. The CDR3 is 17 residues long.

This clonotype has ten or more counts. The chain uses TRBV7-8 and TRBJ2-3; no reliable D call. There are 15 residues in the CDR3. Germline V gives CDR1 SGHVS, CDR2 FQNEAQ. V gave up 0 bases and J gave up 5 bases, with 12 bases separating them. DNA of the CDR3: TGTGCCAGCAGCTTAGCGCTAAGGGTTAAAGATACGCAGTATTTT. Encoded protein: CASSLALRVKDTQYF.

The chain links TRBV6-5 to TRBJ2-5, with D unclear. Germline V lookup: CDR1 MNHEY, CDR2 SVGAGI. The CDR3 contains 12 residues. Trimming took off 9 bases at V and 0 bases at J, with 8 bases between the two ends. In nucleotides, the CDR3 is TGTGCCAGTTACGAGTACCAAGAGACCCAGTACTTC. It is translated as CASYEYQETQYF.

This clonotype was counted a few times. CDR3 protein: CASNFGLGYTF. Here the CDR3 DNA reads TGTGCCAGCAACTTCGGGTTAGGCTACACCTTC. The chain employs TRBV28 and TRBJ1-2; D gene ambiguous. The V gene lost 7 bases and the J gene lost 8 bases, with 11 bases spanning the gap. The germline CDR1 and CDR2 sequences are MDHEN and SYDVKM. This CDR3 has 11 amino acids.

This rearrangement joins TRBV20-1 to TRBJ2-6; 7 bases match TRBD1. CDR1 is DFQATT, CDR2 SNEGSKA, per germline (reference sequence). CDR3 length: 14 residues. The trim removed 6 bases at V and 4 bases at J, leaving 6 bases unmatched. The CDR3 protein is CSAVTGPGANVLTF. The CDR3 bases are TGCAGTGCGGTGACAGGGCCGGGGGCCAACGTCCTGACTTTC.

Ten or more counts support this clonotype. The J gene is TRBJ2-1, the V gene TRBV7-8; 13 positions match TRBD2. The V gene end was trimmed by 4 bases and the J gene end by 7 bases; junction bases not matched to a gene: 4. Looked up from germline, CDR1 is SGHVS and CDR2 is FQNEAQ. The CDR3 runs to 15 residues. For the CDR3, the DNA is TGTGCCAGCAGCTCACTAGCGGGGGGGCCTAATGAGCAGTTCTTC. Translating it yields CASSSLAGGPNEQFF.

This chain uses TRBV29-1 with TRBJ2-5; weak D call: TRBD1 (6 bases). This CDR3 is built from 14 residues. The ends were cut back, 1 base at V and 5 bases at J, with 14 bases in the middle. CDR1 is SQVTM and CDR2 is ANQGSEA in the germline V gene. The CDR3 protein is CSVEGGTLPETQYF. CDR3 nucleotides: TGCAGCGTTGAAGGGGGGACATTGCCGGAGACCCAGTACTTC.

The genes are TRBV6-1 and TRBJ2-7; D assignment may be TRBD1 or TRBD2 (5 bases each). The germline gives CDR1 MNHNS, CDR2 SASEGT. This CDR3 is 11 amino acids long. The germline V and J ends were trimmed by 8 bases and 5 bases, with 10 bases remaining between them. The CDR3 region has the DNA TGTGCCAGCGACTTGGGGGACGAGCAGTACTTC. Encoded protein: CASDLGDEQYF.

This clonotype was detected once. The junction and the germline gene differ at one end; a read error may be behind it. The rearrangement joins TRBV7-9 to TRBJ2-3; 11 bases are shared with TRBD2. The CDR3 length is 16 residues. From germline, CDR1 is SEHNR and CDR2 FQNEAQ (reference sequence). CDR3 region: CASSLNLAGGADTQYF. The CDR3 coding sequence is TGTGCTAGCAGCTTAAATCTAGCGGGGGGCGCAGATACGCAGTATTTT.

This clonotype was detected only a few times. The rearrangement joins TRBV7-9 to TRBJ2-5; TRBD1 matches 7 bases. V was clipped by 3 bases and J by 2 bases; unmatched bases: 3. CDR1 and CDR2 (germline): SEHNR, FQNEAQ (reference sequence). The CDR3 consists of 14 residues. This CDR3 is CASSFRQGQETQYF. The DNA of the CDR3 is TGTGCCAGCAGCTTCCGACAGGGACAAGAGACCCAGTACTTC.